This T cell receptor (beta chain) came from a study of blood T cell repertoires in COVID-19. For the study at large: Acute and convalescent COVID-19 samples came from the United States, Italy and Spain.

In the source study's methods: Quantification of nucleated cells was approximated via reference gene primer amplification. Method: immunoSEQ multiplex PCR; TCRdb's copy keeps in-frame clones and lacks some. V and J calls and clone size are those listed in that table; D and trimming were worked out from the DNA. The table includes some 100,000 clones, around 84% detected once. CDR1 MDHEN and CDR2 SYDVKM come from the germline V gene. After removal of 4 bases from V and 9 bases from J, the junction contained 2 bases not matched to a gene. This CDR3 has 13 residues. This clone was found once. The sequencing sample was made of peripheral blood. The chain joins TRBV28 to TRBJ1-6; 8 bases align to TRBD1. The receptor's source is a woman aged 65 to 85 with active or convalescent COVID-19. The DNA for the CDR3 is TGTGCCAGCAGTTCCGGACAGGGTTCACCCCTCCACTTT. Its translation is CASSSGQGSPLHF.